Here is one TCR beta chain with its context. The sample comes from a study of OX40 agonist ivuxolimab in advanced cancers. V was trimmed by 7 bases and J by 0 bases, leaving 6 bases between them. Germline assignment: CDR1 ENHRY and CDR2 SYGVKD. The CDR3 sequence is 12 residues long. Here immunoSEQ multiplex PCR was the method, and the copy in TCRdb shows in-frame clones only, minus some. The sample includes around 63,000 clones, 80% to 90% of them seen just once. The sequence derives from an adult with an advanced solid tumor such as melanoma, head and neck, liver or kidney cancer. The chain combines TRBV10-3 with TRBJ1-2, with D unclear. Sample: CD4+ or CD8+ T cells sorted from blood, taken in a trial of the OX40 agonist ivuxolimab. The chain's CDR3 is CAITATNYGYTF. CDR3 DNA sequence: TGTGCCATCACGGCCACTAACTATGGCTACACCTTC.